This T cell receptor beta chain was observed in a study of T cells in Graves' hyperthyroidism and ophthalmopathy. Researchers took RNA transcripts and amplified the TCR beta CDR3 regions from them. RT-PCR in the first round (using the HTBI primer set) targeted the TCR CDR3. TCRdb re-called the multiplex PCR reads through MiXCR, storing one row per CDR3 protein. Counted here are fewer than 550,000 distinct CDR3 sequences, around 14% occurring once; the ten biggest clones make up 13% to 15%. V lost 5 bases, J lost 3 bases, and 6 bases stayed unmatched. This CDR3 spans 15 amino acids. Sequencing was done on a sample of blood. This chain uses TRBV12-3 or TRBV12-4 with TRBJ2-3; TRBD1 agrees at 9 bases. This receptor was identified in a woman between 18 and 29 years old with Graves' hyperthyroidism. In DNA form, the CDR3 reads TGTGCCAGCAGTCCCGGGACAGGGCGGACAGATACGCAGTATTTT. This gives the protein CASSPGTGRTDTQYF.